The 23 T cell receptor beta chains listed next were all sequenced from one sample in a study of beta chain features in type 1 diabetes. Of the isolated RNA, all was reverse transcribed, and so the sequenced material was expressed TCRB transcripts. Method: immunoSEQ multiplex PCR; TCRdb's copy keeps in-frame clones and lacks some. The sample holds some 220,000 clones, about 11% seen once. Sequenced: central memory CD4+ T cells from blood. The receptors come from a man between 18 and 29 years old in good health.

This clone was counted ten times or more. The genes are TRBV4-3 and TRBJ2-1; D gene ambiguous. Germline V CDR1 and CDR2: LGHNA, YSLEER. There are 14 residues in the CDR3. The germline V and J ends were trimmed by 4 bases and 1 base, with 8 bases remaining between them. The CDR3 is CASSRETSYNEQFF. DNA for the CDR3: TGCGCCAGCAGCCGAGAGACTTCCTACAATGAGCAGTTCTTC.

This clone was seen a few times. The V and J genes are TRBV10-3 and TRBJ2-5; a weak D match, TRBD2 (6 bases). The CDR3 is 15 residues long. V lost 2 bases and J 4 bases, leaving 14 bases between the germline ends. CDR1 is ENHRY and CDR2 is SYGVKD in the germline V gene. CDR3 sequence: CAISEVREAIETQYF. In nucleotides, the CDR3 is TGTGCCATCAGTGAGGTGCGGGAAGCAATAGAGACCCAGTACTTC.

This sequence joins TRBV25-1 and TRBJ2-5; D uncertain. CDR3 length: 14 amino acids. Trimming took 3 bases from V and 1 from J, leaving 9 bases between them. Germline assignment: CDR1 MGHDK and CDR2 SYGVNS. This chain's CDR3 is CASSDWGLQETQYF. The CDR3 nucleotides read TGTGCCAGCAGTGATTGGGGTCTCCAAGAGACCCAGTACTTC.

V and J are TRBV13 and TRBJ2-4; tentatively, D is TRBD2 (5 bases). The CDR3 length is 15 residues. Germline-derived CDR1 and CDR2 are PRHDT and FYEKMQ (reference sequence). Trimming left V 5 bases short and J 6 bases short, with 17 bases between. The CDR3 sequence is CASSRMGSVGNIQYF. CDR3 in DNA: TGTGCCAGCAGCCGGATGGGGAGCGTCGGAAACATTCAGTACTTC. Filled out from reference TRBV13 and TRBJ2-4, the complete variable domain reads AAGVIQSPRHLIKEKRETATLKCYPIPRHDTVYWYQQGPGQDPQFLISFYEKMQSDKGSIPDRFSAQQFSDYHSELNMSSLELGDSALYFCASSRMGSVGNIQYFGAGTRLSVL.

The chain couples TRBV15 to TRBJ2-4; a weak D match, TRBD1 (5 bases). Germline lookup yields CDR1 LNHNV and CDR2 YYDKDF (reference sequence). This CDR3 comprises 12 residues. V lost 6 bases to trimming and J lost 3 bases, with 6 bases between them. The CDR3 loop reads CATSQGKNIQYF. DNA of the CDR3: TGTGCCACCAGTCAGGGCAAAAACATTCAGTACTTC.

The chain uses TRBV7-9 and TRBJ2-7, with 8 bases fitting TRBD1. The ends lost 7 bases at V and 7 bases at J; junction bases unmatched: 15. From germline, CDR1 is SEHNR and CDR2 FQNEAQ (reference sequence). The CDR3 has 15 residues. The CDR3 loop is CASTRLDRVSYEQYF. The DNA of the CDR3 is TGTGCCAGCACCCGCCTGGACAGGGTCTCGTATGAGCAGTACTTC.

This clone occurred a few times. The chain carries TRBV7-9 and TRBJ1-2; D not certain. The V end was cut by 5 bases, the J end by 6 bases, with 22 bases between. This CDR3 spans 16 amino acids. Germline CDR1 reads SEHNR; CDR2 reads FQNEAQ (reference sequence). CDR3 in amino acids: CASSPPWSHGKDGYTF. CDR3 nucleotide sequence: TGTGCCAGCAGCCCCCCGTGGAGTCATGGCAAGGATGGCTACACCTTC.

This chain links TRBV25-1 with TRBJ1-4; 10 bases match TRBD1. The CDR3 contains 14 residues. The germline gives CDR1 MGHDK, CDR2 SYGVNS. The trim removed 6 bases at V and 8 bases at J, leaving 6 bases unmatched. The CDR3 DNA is TGTGCCAGCAGACAGGGACAGGGGTACGAAAAACTGTTTTTT. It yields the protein CASRQGQGYEKLFF.

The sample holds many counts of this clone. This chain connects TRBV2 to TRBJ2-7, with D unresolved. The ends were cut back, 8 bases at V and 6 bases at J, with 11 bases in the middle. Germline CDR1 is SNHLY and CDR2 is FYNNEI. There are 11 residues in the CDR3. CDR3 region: CASRPETEQYF. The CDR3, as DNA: TGTGCCAGCCGCCCGGAAACCGAGCAGTACTTC. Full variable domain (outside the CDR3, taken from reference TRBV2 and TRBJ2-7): EPEVTQTPSHQVTQMGQEVILRCVPISNHLYFYWYRQILGQKVEFLVSFYNNEISEKSEIFDDQFSVERPDGSNFTLKIRSTKLEDSAMYFCASRPETEQYFGPGTRLTVT.

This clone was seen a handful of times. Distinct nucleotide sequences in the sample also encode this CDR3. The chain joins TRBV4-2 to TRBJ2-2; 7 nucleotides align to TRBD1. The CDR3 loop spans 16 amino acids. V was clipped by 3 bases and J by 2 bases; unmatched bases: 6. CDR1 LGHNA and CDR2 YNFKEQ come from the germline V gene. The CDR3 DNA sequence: TGTGCCAGCAGCCAGGATCAGGGGGTTAACACCGGGGAGCTGTTTTTT. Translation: CASSQDQGVNTGELFF.

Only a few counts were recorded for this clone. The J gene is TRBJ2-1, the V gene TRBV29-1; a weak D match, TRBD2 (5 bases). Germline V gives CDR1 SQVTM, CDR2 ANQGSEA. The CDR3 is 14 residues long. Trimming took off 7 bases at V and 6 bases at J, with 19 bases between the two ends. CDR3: CSAQPRGSLNEQFF. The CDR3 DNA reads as TGCAGCGCCCAGCCCCGAGGGTCCCTCAATGAGCAGTTCTTC.

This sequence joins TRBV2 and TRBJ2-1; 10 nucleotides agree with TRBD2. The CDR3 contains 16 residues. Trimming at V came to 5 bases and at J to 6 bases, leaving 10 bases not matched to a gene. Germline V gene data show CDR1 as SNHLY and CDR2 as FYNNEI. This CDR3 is CASSTPASGSPNEQFF. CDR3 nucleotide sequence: TGTGCCAGCAGTACCCCCGCTAGCGGGAGCCCCAATGAGCAGTTCTTC.

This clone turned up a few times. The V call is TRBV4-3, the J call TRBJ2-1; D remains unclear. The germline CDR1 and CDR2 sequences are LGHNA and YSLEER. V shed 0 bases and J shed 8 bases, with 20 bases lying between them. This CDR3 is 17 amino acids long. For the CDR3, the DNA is TGCGCCAGCAGCCAAGATTCGCGAGATCAGGAAGATTATGAGCAGTTCTTC. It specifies CASSQDSRDQEDYEQFF.

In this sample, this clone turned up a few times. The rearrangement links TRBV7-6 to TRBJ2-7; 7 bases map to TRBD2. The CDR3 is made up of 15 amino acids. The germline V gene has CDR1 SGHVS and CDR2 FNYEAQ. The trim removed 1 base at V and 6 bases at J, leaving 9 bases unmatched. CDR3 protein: CASSLDLGGPSEQYF. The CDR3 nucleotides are TGTGCCAGCAGCTTAGATTTGGGAGGGCCTAGCGAGCAGTACTTC.

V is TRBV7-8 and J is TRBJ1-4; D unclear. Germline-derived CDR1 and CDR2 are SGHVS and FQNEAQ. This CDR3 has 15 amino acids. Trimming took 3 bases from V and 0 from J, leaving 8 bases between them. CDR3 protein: CASSFPGTTNEKLFF. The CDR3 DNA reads TGTGCCAGCAGCTTCCCAGGCACAACTAATGAAAAACTGTTTTTT. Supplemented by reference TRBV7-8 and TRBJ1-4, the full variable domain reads GAGVSQSPRYKVAKRGQDVALRCDPISGHVSLFWYQQALGQGPEFLTYFQNEAQLDKSGLPSDRFFAERPEGSVSTLKIQRTQQEDSAVYLCASSFPGTTNEKLFFGSGTQLSVL.

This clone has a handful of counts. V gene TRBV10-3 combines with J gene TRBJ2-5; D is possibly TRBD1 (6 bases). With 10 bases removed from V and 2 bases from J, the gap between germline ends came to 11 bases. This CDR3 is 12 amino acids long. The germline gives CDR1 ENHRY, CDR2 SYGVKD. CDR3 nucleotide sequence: TGTGCCAGCTCCAGGGGACAAGAGACCCAGTACTTC. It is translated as CASSRGQETQYF.

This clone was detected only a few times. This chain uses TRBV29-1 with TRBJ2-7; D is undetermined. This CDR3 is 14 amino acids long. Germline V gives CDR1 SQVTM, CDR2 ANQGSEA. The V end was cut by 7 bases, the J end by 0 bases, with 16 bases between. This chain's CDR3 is CSGCDFQSSYEQYF. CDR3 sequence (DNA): TGCAGCGGCTGTGACTTCCAGAGCTCCTACGAGCAGTACTTC.

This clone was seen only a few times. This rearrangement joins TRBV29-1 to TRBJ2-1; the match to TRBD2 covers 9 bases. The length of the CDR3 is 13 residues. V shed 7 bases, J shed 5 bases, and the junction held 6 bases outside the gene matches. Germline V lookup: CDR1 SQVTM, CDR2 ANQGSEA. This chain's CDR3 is CSGRLAANNEQFF. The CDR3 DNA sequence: TGCAGCGGCCGACTAGCGGCCAACAATGAGCAGTTCTTC.

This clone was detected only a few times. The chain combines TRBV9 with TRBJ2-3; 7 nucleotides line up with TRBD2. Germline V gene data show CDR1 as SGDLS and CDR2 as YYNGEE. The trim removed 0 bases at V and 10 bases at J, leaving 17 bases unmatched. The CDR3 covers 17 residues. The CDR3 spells CASSVGFLGDYPFPQYF. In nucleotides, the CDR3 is TGTGCCAGCAGCGTAGGATTCCTTGGGGACTACCCCTTTCCGCAGTATTTT.

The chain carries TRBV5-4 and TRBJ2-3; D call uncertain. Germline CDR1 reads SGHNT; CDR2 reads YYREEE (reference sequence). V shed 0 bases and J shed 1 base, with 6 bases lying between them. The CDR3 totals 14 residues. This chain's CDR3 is CASSLARGTDTQYF. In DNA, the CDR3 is TGTGCCAGCAGCTTGGCGCGAGGCACAGATACGCAGTATTTT.

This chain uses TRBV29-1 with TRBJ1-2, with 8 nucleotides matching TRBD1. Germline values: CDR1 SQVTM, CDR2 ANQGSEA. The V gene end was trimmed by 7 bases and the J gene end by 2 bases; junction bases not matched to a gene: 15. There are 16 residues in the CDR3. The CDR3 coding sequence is TGCAGCGCACAAAGCCAGGGGGCTAGACTAAACTATGGCTACACCTTC. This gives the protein CSAQSQGARLNYGYTF.

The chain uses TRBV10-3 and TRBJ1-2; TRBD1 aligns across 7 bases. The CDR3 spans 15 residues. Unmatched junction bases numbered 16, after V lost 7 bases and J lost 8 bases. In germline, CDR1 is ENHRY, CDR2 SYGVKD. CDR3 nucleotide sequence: TGTGCCATCACCCTTTCAGGGGGAGACTTTGGCGGCTACACCTTC. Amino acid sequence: CAITLSGGDFGGYTF.

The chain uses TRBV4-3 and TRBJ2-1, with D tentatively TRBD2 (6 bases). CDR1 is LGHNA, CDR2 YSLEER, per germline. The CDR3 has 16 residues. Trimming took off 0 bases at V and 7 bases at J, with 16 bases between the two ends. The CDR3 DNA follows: TGCGCCAGCAGCCAAGATACTGGGACTTATCGTAATGAGCAGTTCTTC. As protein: CASSQDTGTYRNEQFF.